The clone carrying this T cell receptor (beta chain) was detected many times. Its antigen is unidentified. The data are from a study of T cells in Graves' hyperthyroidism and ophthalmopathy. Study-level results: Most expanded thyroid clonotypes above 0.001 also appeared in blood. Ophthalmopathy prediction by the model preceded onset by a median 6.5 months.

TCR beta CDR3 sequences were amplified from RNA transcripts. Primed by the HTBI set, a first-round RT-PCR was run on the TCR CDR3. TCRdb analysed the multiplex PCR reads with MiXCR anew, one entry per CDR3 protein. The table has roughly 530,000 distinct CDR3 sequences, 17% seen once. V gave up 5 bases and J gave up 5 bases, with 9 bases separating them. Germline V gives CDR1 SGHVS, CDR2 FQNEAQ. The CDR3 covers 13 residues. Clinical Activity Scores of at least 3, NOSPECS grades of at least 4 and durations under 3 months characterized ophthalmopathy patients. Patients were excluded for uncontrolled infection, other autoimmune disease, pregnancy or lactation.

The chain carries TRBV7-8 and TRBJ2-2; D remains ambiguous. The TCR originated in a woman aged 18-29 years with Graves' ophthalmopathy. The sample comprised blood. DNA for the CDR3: TGTGCCAGCAGCCCCCGGTGGACCGGGGAGCTGTTTTTT. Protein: CASSPRWTGELFF.